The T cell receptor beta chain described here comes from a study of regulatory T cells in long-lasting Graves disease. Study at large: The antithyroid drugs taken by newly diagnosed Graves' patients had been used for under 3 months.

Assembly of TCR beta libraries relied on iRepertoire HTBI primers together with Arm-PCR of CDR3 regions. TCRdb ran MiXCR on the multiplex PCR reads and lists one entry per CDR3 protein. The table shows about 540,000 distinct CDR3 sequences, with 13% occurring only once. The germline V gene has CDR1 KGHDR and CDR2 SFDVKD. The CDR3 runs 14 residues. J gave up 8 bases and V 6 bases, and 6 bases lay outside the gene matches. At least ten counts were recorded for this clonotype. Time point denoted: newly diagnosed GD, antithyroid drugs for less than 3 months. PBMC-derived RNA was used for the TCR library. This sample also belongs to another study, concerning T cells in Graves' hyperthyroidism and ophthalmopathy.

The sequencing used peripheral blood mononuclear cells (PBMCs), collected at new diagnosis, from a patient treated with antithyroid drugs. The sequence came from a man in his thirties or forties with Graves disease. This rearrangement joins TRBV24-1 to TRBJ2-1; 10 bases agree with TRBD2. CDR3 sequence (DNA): TGTGCCACCAGTTCGGCTAGCGGGAGTTATGAGCAGTTCTTC. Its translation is CATSSASGSYEQFF.